This T cell receptor (beta chain) originates from a study of cytomegalovirus exposure and HLA in healthy donors (dated by TCRdb to about 2017). Regarding the research as a whole: According to an earlier analysis of around 600 of the donors, about 170 million T cells yielded some 120 million unique TCR beta sequences and approximately 280 Gb of sequence data. Around 320 gigabases of sequencing data and roughly 90 million unique TCR sequences were included in an early release covering about 700 HLA-typed donors. Of the 350 to 400 genotyped donors, approximately 82% fell in the genetic ancestry cluster associated with self-reported Caucasian donors. The study aimed to test whether signatures of past pathogen exposure could be identified by cataloging public T cell receptors. The study profiled the T cell repertoires of about 640 subjects by immunosequencing and related them to cytomegalovirus serostatus. A separate validation cohort of approximately 120 different subjects was used in addition to the 666-subject first cohort. To predict cytomegalovirus infection status, the study brought together high-throughput TCR immunosequencing, statistical association of individual TCRs with disease status, and machine learning. In a later analysis, previously published TCR beta repertoires from about 640 donors were re-analyzed and high-resolution HLA genotyping was added so that TCR occurrence patterns could be studied. Rather than using new phenotypic data, the later analysis identified candidate immune exposures from TCR beta sequences and from how often those sequences occurred across donors. In an earlier analysis of about 590 of the donors, high-throughput TCR beta sequencing was used to judge whether each TCR beta V gene segment behaved as functional or pseudogenic. Donor age, sex, ethnicity and CMV serostatus were collected together with the repertoire data. A later genetic analysis used genome-wide SNP genotypes for 398 of the 666 donors, treating that subset as a discovery cohort. All discovery cohort repertoires had been generated on a single sequencing platform. HLA typing included class I and class II loci at four-digit resolution. The number of donors typed differed by locus, with roughly 629-640 for A, B, C, DRB1 and DQB1, around 560 for DQA1, 606 for DPA1, and some 440 for DPB1. Four or five DR-DQ haplotypes were handled as single units for association and clustering because linkage in the cohort was strong. Among about 370 genotyped donors of the cohort, an average of approximately 240,000 unique TCR beta nucleotide sequences was sequenced per donor, of which about 18% were non-productive.

The investigation overall reported the following: According to the authors, the approach could potentially be generalized to other disease states and immunological phenotypes. The earlier analysis of a few hundred of the donors excluded 15 to 20 rarely observed V segments, including chromosome 9 orphons, because counts were too low. In a later analysis, TCR association rates were found to vary across HLA loci, with the most associated TCRs seen for DRB1 alleles and the fewest for HLA-C alleles. Some IMGT-functional V segments, including TRBV6-2 and TRBV6-3, could not be told apart with the 87-base-pair reads, so those segments were excluded. According to a later analysis, most CMV-associated TCR beta chains appeared to be HLA-restricted, and the HLA associations seemed to be driven largely by CMV exposure. Strong co-occurrence of HLA alleles, especially DR and DQ, made assigning TCR associations to individual alleles difficult. Across donors, most TCR sequences were observed very rarely, whereas some public TCRs were present in many individuals. Because HLA typing was unavailable for some donors at each locus, only the typed subset was used in association tests. An earlier analysis of some 590 of the donors showed that most TCR beta V segments appeared in productive rearrangements either about 87% or about 30% of the time, which broadly matched IMGT annotations. Specific HLA alleles were associated with roughly 17,000 TCR beta sequences at a false discovery rate of 0.05 in a later analysis. The study listed 164 TCR beta chains as associated with cytomegalovirus. In a later analysis, HLA-associated TCR beta chains showed more clonal expansion and lower generation probabilities than non-associated chains that were equally common. For the cohort, immune exposure information was limited to CMV serostatus. A further reported finding was that TCR beta sequences accurately predicted the HLA-A and HLA-B alleles for most subjects in the first cohort. A later analysis reported that several top co-occurrence clusters appeared linked to parvovirus B19, influenza, CMV and Epstein-Barr virus. Linkage disequilibrium might explain the correlated functional status among segregating V segments, but an unknown experimental factor could not be excluded. Cytomegalovirus status was reported to be diagnosed by the classifier with high specificity and sensitivity in both the original and validation cohorts. This cohort had only TCR beta chains sequenced, and the lack of alpha or paired-chain data limited which features could be detected. Roughly uniform sequencing depth across donors was assumed in presence/absence analyses, although this assumption may not hold. Compared with the roughly 720-donor mean, donors in an Asian-associated ancestry cluster had fewer N-insertions in productive TCRs, according to a later genetic analysis. In a later genetic analysis, a missense DCLRE1C variant was associated with V-gene and J-gene trimming of TCR beta chains, and the association was replicated in an independent cohort. A cluster of highly shared sequence variants was judged likely to be a technical artifact of the sequencing pipeline. In vitro tests confirmed that three of the cytomegalovirus-associated TCR beta chains recognize cytomegalovirus antigens.

On this clone itself: The antigen it binds to is not known. The input lacks base qualities; no much larger clone sits a single base away.

Libraries were made using the immunoSEQ multiplex PCR assay. A mixture of 60 forward primers for TCR Vbeta segments and 13 reverse primers for TCR Jbeta segments was used in the multiplex PCR. Amplification of the CDR3 region of rearranged TCR beta genes was performed with a multiplex PCR assay on genomic DNA. Amplified TCR beta libraries were sequenced as 87-base-pair reads on the Illumina HiSeq System. As for the original processing: A later analysis counted approximately 74 million unique TCR beta chains across the 666 repertoires, and around 12 million of these chains were shared by at least two donors. A nearest-neighbor algorithm error-corrected the raw reads and collapsed the reads into unique sequences, merging closely related sequences to remove PCR and sequencing errors. V, D and J gene segments were assigned by aligning CDR3 sequences to IMGT reference sequences. Each retained sequence needed at least a six-nucleotide match to both a V gene segment and a J gene segment. A rearrangement was called productive if the CDR3 had no stop codons and remained in frame with V and J, and every other rearrangement was called non-productive. CDR3 was defined according to IMGT convention as the region running from the second conserved V-encoded cysteine to the conserved J-encoded phenylalanine. The earlier analysis of fewer than 700 of the donors excluded sequences that lacked an unambiguous match to a single V gene segment. In an earlier analysis of 500 to 750 of the donors, V segments were called functional above 56.7% productive rearrangements and were called segregating when the between-donor standard deviation exceeded 5%. A statistical classification framework was built to diagnose cytomegalovirus status from the catalog of TCR beta chain sequences. A later analysis assigned V and J genes by comparing TCR nucleotide sequences with IMGT/GENE-DB human TR gene sequences. In a later analysis, CDR3 sequences and most-parsimonious VDJ recombination scenarios were assigned using the TCRdist pipeline. In a later analysis, every TCR beta chain was defined by the combination of its CDR3 amino acid sequence and its V-gene family, and reads without a unique V-gene family were dropped. A later analysis removed 592 highly shared, low-generation-probability nucleotide sequences to deal with suspected cross-contamination and a sequencing artifact. In a later analysis, a clonal expansion index for each public chain was calculated from normalized within-repertoire ranks of inferred template counts. In a later analysis, generation probabilities were computed with a VDJ recombination model fitted to out-of-frame rearrangements, and the resulting probabilities were checked against IGoR. In a later analysis, hypergeometric tests were used to score TCR-TCR, TCR-HLA and TCR-CMV co-occurrence, with a repertoire-size bias correction applied to TCR pairs. To estimate false discovery rates, a later analysis permuted the HLA or CMV assignments 20 times. A later analysis grouped co-occurring TCRs with DBSCAN, adding TCRdist sequence similarity when clustering within HLA-allele-positive subsets. For co-occurrence clustering, repertoires with fewer than 30,000 or more than 120,000 public chains were excluded, along with roughly 5 repertoires with anomalous nucleotide sharing. TCRdb holds this immuneACCESS table with in-frame rearrangements only. Some clones are missing; in checked studies, unresolved V genes explain under half, and the rest has no known cause. From that table come the V and J calls and clone size; the DNA was used to work out D and trimming. The sample contains some 150,000 clones, about 80% of them found a single time. Clones ranked in the top ten supply approximately 2% of the sample.

The germline V gene encodes CDR1 MNHEY and CDR2 SMNVEV (reference sequence). Measured from the cysteine to the phenylalanine, the CDR3 is 18 residues long. CDR3 DNA only is kept here, 54 bases in frame from base 1. Trimming removed 6 bases from V and 0 bases from J, leaving 18 bases between the germline ends. In total, over 600 healthy bone marrow donors made up the cohort. All cohort members were sampled while nominally healthy, although unrecorded immune exposures were likely present. The donor tested CMV seropositive, placing the donor among the 289 seropositive members of the cohort. Every donor gave a peripheral blood sample, and the peripheral blood mononuclear cells from that sample were used for TCR beta sequencing. The Qiagen DNeasy Blood Extraction Kit was used to extract genomic DNA from the blood cell samples.

The sequence derives from a woman aged 30 to 39 in good health and CMV-seropositive. This chain is built from TRBV27 and TRBJ1-6; possibly the D gene is TRBD1, per 6 matching bases. The sequenced material came from PBMCs. The CDR3 amino acid sequence is: CASSLTDSLLSYNSPLHF. The nucleotide sequence is given as TGTGCCAGCAGCCTAACGGACAGCCTTCTCTCCTATAATTCACCCCTCCACTTT.